This TCR beta chain was recovered during a study of T cells after yellow fever vaccination. CDR3 size: 15 residues. With 4 bases removed from V and 5 bases from J, the gap between germline ends came to 17 bases. Germline V gene sequence: CDR1 SGHAT, CDR2 FQNNGV. TCRdb re-analysed the 5' RACE reads in MiXCR, keeping a single row per CDR3 protein. The sample holds a few hundred thousand distinct CDR3 sequences, roughly a sixth seen once. This clonotype has only a few counts. As yet, its antigen is unknown. Notes on the study in general: Clones that expanded after primary vaccination mostly reappeared after the booster (just under 98% CD4, about 91% CD8).

V usage is TRBV11-2 and J usage is TRBJ2-5; the D gene is possibly TRBD2 (7 bases). The receptor was isolated from a man aged 18 to 30 who received the YFV17D yellow fever vaccine. The sequences come from PBMCs, collected more than 4 days after the first yellow fever vaccination. The CDR3 protein is CASSWSGGSVETQYF. The CDR3 nucleotides read TGTGCCAGCAGCTGGTCGGGGGGCTCCGTTGAGACCCAGTACTTC. Combining the CDR3 with reference TRBV11-2 and TRBJ2-5 gives the whole variable domain EAGVAQSPRYKIIEKRQSVAFWCNPISGHATLYWYQQILGQGPKLLIQFQNNGVVDDSQLPKDRFSAERLKGVDSTLKIQPAKLEDSAVYLCASSWSGGSVETQYFGPGTRLLVL.